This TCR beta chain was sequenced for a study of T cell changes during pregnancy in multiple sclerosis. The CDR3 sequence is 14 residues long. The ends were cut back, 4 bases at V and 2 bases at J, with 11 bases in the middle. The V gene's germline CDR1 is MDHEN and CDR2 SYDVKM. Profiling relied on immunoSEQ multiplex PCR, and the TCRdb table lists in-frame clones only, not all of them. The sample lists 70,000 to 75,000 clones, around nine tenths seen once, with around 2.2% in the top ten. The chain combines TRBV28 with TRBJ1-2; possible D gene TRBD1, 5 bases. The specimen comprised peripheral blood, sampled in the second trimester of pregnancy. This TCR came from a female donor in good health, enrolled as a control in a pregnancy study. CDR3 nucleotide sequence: TGTGCCAGCAGTTCAGGGAGGGGAAACTATGGCTACACCTTC. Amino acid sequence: CASSSGRGNYGYTF.